This T cell receptor (beta chain) was identified during a study of naive and memory T cell subsets. This clonotype was recorded many times. The beta constant-region primer was an equimolar mix of two oligonucleotides covering TRBC1 and TRBC2. Four rounds of PCR amplified the ligated cDNA using nested alpha and beta constant-region primers plus SP2. In TCRdb, the UMI-ligation and nested PCR reads were re-called with MiXCR into one record per CDR3 protein. The sample includes 10,000 or so distinct CDR3 sequences, around 5.6% of them seen just once. Germline CDR1 and CDR2: DFQATT and SNEGSKA (reference sequence). The V end lost 0 bases, the J end lost 4 bases, and 12 bases lay between the germline ends. The CDR3 covers 14 residues.

The sample consisted of CD4+ TEMRA cells from blood. The sample's subset: effector memory re-expressing CD45RA, CD45RA+ CD27-. This TCR derives from a human donor in good health. The chain employs TRBV20-1 and TRBJ2-5; D is perhaps TRBD1 (6 bases). This CDR3 is CSARDHRATETQYF. The CDR3 coding sequence is TGCAGTGCTAGAGACCACAGGGCCACAGAGACCCAGTACTTC.